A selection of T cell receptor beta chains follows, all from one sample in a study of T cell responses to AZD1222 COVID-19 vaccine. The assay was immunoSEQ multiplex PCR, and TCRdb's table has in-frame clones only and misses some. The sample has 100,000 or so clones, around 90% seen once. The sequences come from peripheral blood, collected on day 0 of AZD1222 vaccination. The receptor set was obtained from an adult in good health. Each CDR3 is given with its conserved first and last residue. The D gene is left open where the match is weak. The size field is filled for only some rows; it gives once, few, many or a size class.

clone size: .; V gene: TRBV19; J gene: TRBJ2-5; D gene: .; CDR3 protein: CASSIELPETQYF; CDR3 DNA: TGTGCCAGTAGTATCGAGCTCCCGGAGACCCAGTACTTC
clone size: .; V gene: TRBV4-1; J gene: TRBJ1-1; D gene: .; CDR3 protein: CASSHGVGFGTEAFF; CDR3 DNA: TGCGCCAGCAGCCACGGGGTAGGGTTTGGGACTGAAGCTTTCTTT
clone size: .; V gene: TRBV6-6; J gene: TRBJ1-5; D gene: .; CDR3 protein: CASSWGVGNQPQHF; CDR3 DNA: TGTGCCAGCAGTTGGGGGGTTGGCAATCAGCCCCAGCATTTT
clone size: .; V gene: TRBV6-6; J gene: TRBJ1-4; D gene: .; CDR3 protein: CASSRNPSPVGEKLFF; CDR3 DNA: TGTGCCAGCAGTCGAAACCCCTCCCCGGTCGGTGAAAAACTGTTTTTT
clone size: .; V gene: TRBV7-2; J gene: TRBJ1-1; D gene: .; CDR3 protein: CASSLLGDNTEAFF; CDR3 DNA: TGTGCCAGCAGCTTATTAGGCGACAACACTGAAGCTTTCTTT
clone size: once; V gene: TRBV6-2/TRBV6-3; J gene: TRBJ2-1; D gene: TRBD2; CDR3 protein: CASSYSGLAGGYNEQFF; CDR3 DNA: TGTGCCAGCAGTTACTCCGGACTAGCGGGGGGATACAATGAGCAGTTCTTC
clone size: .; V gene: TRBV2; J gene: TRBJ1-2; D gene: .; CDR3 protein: CASSVAQGYGYTF; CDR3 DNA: TGTGCCAGCAGTGTGGCGCAAGGCTATGGCTACACCTTC
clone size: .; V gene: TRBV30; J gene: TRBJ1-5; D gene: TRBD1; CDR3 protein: CAWRQGSNQPQHF; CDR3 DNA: TGTGCCTGGCGACAGGGGAGCAATCAGCCCCAGCATTTT
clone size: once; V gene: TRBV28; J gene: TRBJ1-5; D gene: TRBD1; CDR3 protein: CASTLTGSNQPQHF; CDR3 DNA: TGTGCCAGCACCTTGACAGGGAGCAATCAGCCCCAGCATTTT
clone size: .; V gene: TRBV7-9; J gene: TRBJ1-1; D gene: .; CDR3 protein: CASSSQGLNTEAFF; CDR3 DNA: TGTGCCAGCAGCTCCCAGGGCTTGAACACTGAAGCTTTCTTT
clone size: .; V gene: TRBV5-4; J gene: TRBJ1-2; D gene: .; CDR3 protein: CASSPDMLYGYTF; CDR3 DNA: TGTGCCAGCAGCCCGGACATGTTATATGGCTACACCTTC
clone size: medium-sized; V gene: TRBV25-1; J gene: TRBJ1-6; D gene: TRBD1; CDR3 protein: CASSGGTENSPLHF; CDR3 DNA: TGTGCCAGCAGTGGCGGGACAGAGAATTCACCCCTCCACTTT
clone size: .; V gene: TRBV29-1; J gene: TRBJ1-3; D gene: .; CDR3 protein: CSVETWVTGNTIYF; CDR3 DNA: TGCAGCGTTGAAACCTGGGTTACTGGAAACACCATATATTTT
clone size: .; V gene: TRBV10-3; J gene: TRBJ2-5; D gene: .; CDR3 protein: CAISDGLSLSGTQYF; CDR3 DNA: TGTGCCATCAGTGATGGACTATCGCTTAGTGGGACCCAGTACTTC
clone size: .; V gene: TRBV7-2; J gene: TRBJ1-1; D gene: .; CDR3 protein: CASSSRALIAEAFF; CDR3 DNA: TGTGCCAGCAGCTCCCGGGCTCTTATTGCTGAAGCTTTCTTT
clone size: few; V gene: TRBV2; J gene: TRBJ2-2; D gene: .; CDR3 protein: CAALEGMYTGELFF; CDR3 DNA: TGTGCCGCCTTAGAGGGGATGTACACCGGGGAGCTGTTTTTT
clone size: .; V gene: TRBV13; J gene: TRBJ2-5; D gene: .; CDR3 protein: CASSLGLPTGVGETQYF; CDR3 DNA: TGTGCCAGCAGCTTAGGCCTGCCGACAGGTGTTGGGGAGACCCAGTACTTC
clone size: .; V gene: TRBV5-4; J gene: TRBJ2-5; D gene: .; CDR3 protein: CASSAHREGETQYF; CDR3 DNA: TGTGCCAGCAGCGCACACAGGGAGGGGGAGACCCAGTACTTC
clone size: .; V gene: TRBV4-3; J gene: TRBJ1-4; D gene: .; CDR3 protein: CASRKIGGDEKLFF; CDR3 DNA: TGCGCCAGCAGGAAAATCGGGGGAGATGAAAAACTGTTTTTT
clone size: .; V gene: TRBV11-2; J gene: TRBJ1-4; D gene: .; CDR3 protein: CASSFAGPVEKLFF; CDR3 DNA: TGTGCCAGCAGCTTCGCCGGCCCGGTGGAAAAACTGTTTTTT
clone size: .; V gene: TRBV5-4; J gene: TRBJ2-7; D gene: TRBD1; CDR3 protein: CASSLSGGSFSSYEQYF; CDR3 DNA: TGTGCCAGCAGCTTGTCAGGGGGCAGCTTCAGCTCCTACGAGCAGTACTTC
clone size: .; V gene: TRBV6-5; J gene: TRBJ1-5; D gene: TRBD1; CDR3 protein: CASEDRMNQPQHF; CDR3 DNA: TGTGCCAGCGAGGACAGGATGAATCAGCCCCAGCATTTT
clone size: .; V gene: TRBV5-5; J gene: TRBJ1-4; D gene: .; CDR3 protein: CASSLFSVSGEKLFF; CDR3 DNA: TGTGCCAGCAGCTTGTTCTCCGTGTCGGGAGAAAAACTGTTTTTT
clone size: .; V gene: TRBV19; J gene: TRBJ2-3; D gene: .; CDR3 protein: CASSTQSTDTQYF; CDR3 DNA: TGTGCCAGTAGTACACAGAGCACAGATACGCAGTATTTT
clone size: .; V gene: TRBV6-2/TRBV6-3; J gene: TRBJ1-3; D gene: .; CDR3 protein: CASSYRVGNTIYF; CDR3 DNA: TGTGCCAGCAGTTACCGGGTCGGAAACACCATATATTTT
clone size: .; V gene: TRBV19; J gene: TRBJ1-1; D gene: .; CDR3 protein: CASSFNVGTNTEAFF; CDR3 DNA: TGTGCCAGTAGTTTCAACGTTGGGACGAACACTGAAGCTTTCTTT
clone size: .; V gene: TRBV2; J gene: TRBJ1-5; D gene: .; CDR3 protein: CASSGGSNQPQHF; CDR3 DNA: TGTGCCAGCAGTGGGGGGAGCAATCAGCCCCAGCATTTT
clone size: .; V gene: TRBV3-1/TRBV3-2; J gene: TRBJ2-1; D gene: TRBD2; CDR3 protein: CASSGPGLAGVSLHNEQFF; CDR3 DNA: TGTGCCAGCAGCGGTCCGGGACTAGCGGGAGTCTCGCTACACAATGAGCAGTTCTTC
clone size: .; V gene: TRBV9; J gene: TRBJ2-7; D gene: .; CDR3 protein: CASSVGGDSSYEQYF; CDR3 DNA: TGTGCCAGCAGCGTAGGGGGGGACTCGTCCTACGAGCAGTACTTC
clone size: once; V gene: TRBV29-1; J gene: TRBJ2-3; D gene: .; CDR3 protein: CSVPKGVRTDTQYF; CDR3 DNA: TGCAGCGTCCCTAAGGGGGTGAGGACAGATACGCAGTATTTT
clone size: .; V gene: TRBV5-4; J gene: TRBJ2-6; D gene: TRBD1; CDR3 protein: CASSPPGQAAGANVLTF; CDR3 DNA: TGTGCCAGCAGCCCCCCGGGACAGGCGGCTGGGGCCAACGTCCTGACTTTC
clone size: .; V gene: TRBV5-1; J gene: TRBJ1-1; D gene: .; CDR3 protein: CASNAPGPNTEAFF; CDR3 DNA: TGTGCCAGCAACGCCCCCGGACCGAACACTGAAGCTTTCTTT
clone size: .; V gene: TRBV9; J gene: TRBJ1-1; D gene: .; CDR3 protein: CASSVAGGDTEAFF; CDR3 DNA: TGTGCCAGCAGCGTAGCTGGGGGCGACACTGAAGCTTTCTTT
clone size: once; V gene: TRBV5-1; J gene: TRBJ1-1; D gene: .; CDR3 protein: CASSPLGGAQTEAFF; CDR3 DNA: TGTGCCAGCAGCCCTCTTGGGGGGGCGCAAACTGAAGCTTTCTTT
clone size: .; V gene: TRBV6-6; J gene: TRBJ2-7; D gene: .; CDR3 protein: CASSYVSGYEQYF; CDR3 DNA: TGTGCCAGCAGTTACGTTTCAGGCTACGAGCAGTACTTC
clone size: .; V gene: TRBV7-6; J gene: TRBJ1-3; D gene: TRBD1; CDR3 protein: CASSLGDSRTSGNTIYF; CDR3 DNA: TGTGCCAGCAGCTTAGGGGACAGCCGAACCTCTGGAAACACCATATATTTT
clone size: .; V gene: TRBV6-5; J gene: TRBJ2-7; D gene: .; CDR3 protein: CATRPPVPSYEQYF; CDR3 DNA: TGTGCCACCAGGCCTCCAGTCCCCTCCTACGAGCAGTACTTC
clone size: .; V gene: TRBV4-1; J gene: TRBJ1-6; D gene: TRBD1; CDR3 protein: CASSQEGGFGSPLHF; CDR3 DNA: TGCGCCAGCAGCCAAGAAGGGGGCTTTGGTTCACCCCTCCACTTT
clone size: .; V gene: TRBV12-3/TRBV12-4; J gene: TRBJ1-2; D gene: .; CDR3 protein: CASSLGRGYTF; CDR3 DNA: TGTGCCAGCAGTCTAGGCCGTGGCTACACCTTC
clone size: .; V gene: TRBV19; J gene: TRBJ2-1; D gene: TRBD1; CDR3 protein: CASSRSDRVYNEQFF; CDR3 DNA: TGTGCCAGTAGCCGATCCGACAGGGTTTACAATGAGCAGTTCTTC
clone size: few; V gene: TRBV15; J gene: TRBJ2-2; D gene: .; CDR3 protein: CATRDISDTGELFF; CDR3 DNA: TGTGCCACCAGAGATATTTCGGACACCGGGGAGCTGTTTTTT
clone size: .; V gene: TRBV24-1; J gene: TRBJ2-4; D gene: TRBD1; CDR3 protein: CATSEGQVPKNIQYF; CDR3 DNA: TGTGCCACCAGTGAGGGACAGGTACCCAAAAACATTCAGTACTTC
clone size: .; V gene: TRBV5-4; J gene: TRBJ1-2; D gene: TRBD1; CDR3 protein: CASSPRQGYGYTF; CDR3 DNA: TGTGCCAGCAGCCCACGACAGGGCTATGGCTACACCTTC
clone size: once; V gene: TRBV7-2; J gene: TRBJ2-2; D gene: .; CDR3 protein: CASSFSSARYTGELFF; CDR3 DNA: TGTGCCAGCAGCTTTTCATCCGCACGTTACACCGGGGAGCTGTTTTTT
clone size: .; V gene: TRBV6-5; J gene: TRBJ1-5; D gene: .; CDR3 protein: CASTGRSNQPQHF; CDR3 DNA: TGTGCCAGCACGGGTAGGAGCAATCAGCCCCAGCATTTT
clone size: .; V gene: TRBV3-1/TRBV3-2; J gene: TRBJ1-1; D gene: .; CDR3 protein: CASSRGTEAFF; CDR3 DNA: TGTGCCAGCAGCCGGGGGACTGAAGCTTTCTTT
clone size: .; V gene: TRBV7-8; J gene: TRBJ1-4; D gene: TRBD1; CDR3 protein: CASSRRGRIANEKLFF; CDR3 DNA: TGTGCCAGCAGCCGTAGGGGGCGGATTGCTAATGAAAAACTGTTTTTT
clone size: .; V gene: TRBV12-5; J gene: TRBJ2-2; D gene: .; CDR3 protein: CASGLDLDTGELFF; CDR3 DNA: TGTGCTAGTGGTTTGGATCTGGACACCGGGGAGCTGTTTTTT
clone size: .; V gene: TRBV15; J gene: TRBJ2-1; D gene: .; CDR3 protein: CATSRGEVDNEQFF; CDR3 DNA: TGTGCCACCAGCAGAGGGGAGGTTGACAATGAGCAGTTCTTC
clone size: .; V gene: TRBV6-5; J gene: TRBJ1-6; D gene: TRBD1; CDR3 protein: CASSLGQGAYNSPLHF; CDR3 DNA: TGTGCCAGCAGTTTGGGACAGGGAGCCTATAATTCACCCCTCCACTTT
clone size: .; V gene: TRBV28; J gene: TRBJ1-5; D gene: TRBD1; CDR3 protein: CASSWTGITPQHF; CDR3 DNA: TGTGCCAGCAGTTGGACAGGGATTACGCCCCAGCATTTT
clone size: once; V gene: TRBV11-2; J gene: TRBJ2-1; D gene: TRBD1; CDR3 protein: CASSSGQTLGSYNEQFF; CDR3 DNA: TGTGCCAGCAGCTCGGGACAGACCCTGGGCTCCTACAATGAGCAGTTCTTC
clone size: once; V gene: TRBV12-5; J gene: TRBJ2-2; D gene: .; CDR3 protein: CASGRGQGNTGELFF; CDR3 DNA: TGTGCTAGTGGCCGGGGGCAGGGGAACACCGGGGAGCTGTTTTTT
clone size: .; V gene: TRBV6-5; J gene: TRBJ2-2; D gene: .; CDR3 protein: CASSYEGFDTGELFF; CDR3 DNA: TGTGCCAGCAGTTACGAGGGATTCGACACCGGGGAGCTGTTTTTT
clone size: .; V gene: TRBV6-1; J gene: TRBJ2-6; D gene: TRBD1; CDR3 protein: CASSETGAGANVLTF; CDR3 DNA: TGTGCCAGCAGTGAGACAGGGGCTGGGGCCAACGTCCTGACTTTC
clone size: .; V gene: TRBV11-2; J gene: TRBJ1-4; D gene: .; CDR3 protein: CASSSIKGREKLFF; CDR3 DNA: TGTGCCAGCAGCTCCATAAAGGGACGCGAAAAACTGTTTTTT
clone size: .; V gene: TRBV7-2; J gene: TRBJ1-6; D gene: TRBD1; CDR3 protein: CATETGILSPLHF; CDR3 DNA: TGTGCCACCGAGACAGGGATTTTATCACCCCTCCACTTT